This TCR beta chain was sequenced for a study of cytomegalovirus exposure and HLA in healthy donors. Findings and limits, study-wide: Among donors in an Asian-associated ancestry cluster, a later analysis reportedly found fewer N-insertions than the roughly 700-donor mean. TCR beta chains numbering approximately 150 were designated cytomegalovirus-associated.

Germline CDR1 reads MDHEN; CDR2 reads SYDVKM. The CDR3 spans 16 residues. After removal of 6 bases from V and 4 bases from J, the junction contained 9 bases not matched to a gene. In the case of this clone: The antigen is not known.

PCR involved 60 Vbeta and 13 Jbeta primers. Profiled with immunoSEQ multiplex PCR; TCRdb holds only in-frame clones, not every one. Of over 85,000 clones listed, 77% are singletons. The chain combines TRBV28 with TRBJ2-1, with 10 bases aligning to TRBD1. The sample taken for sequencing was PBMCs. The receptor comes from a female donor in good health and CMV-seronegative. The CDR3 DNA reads TGTGCCAGCAGGACAGGGGGCGGGGACGGTTACAATGAGCAGTTCTTC. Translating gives CASRTGGGDGYNEQFF.